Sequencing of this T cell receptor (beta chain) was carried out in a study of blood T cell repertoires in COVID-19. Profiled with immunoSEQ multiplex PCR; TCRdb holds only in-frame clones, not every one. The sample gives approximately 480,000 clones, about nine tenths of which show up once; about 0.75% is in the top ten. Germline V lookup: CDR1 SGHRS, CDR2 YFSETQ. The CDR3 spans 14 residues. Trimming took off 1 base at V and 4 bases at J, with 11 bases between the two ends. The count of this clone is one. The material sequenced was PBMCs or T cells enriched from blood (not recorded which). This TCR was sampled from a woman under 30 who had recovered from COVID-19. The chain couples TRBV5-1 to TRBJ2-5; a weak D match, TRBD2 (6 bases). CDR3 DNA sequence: TGCGCCAGCAGCTTGATGGAGGGCACAGAGACCCAGTACTTC. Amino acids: CASSLMEGTETQYF. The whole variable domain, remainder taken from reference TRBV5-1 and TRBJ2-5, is KAGVTQTPRYLIKTRGQQVTLSCSPISGHRSVSWYQQTPGQGLQFLFEYFSETQRNKGNFPGRFSGRQFSNSRSEMNVSTLELGDSALYLCASSLMEGTETQYFGPGTRLLVL.